These 27 T cell receptor beta chains were sequenced from one sample in a study of control samples from healthy donors and cancer patients (TCRdb year 2020). The library was prepared using the immunoSEQ multiplex PCR assay. TCRdb took this table from immuneACCESS and kept in-frame rearrangements with V and J called. Such tables lack part of the clones; where checked against another copy, unresolved V genes explain under half of the gap, and the rest is unexplained. Recorded for this sample are about 250,000 clones; roughly 82% of them occurred a single time. The top ten hold about an eighth of the sample. Source material: PBMCs. The receptors stem from a woman aged 55-70 years with lung cancer.

V gene TRBV6-5 combines with J gene TRBJ2-3; D remains unclear. The CDR3 runs 16 residues. With 0 bases removed from V and 5 bases from J, the gap between germline ends came to 15 bases. The germline V gene encodes CDR1 MNHEY and CDR2 SVGAGI. The CDR3 protein is CASSYSGPGQEDTQYF. CDR3 DNA sequence: TGTGCCAGCAGTTACTCGGGCCCTGGGCAGGAAGATACGCAGTATTTT.

The rearrangement joins TRBV7-8 to TRBJ1-5; D not certain. The CDR3 contains 17 residues. Trimming removed 1 base at V and 2 bases at J, with 15 bases between. Germline V gene lookup returns CDR1 SGHVS and CDR2 FQNEAQ. CDR3: CASSLGPFGDRNQPQHF. The CDR3 nucleotides read TGTGCCAGCAGCTTAGGACCTTTCGGGGATCGCAATCAGCCCCAGCATTTT.

The rearrangement uses TRBV11-3 and TRBJ2-1; 10 bases align to TRBD2. The germline gives CDR1 SGHNT, CDR2 YENEEA. The CDR3 length is 17 residues. J lost 4 bases, V lost 1 base, and 7 bases had no gene match. DNA of the CDR3: TGTGCCAGCAGCTTAGGGCGAGCGGGGGGGAGATACAATGAGCAGTTCTTC. Its protein product is CASSLGRAGGRYNEQFF. The variable domain in full, with the rest retrieved from reference TRBV11-3 and TRBJ2-1, is EAGVVQSPRYKIIEKKQPVAFWCNPISGHNTLYWYLQNLGQGPELLIRYENEEAVDDSQLPKDRFSAERLKGVDSTLKIQPAELGDSAVYLCASSLGRAGGRYNEQFFGPGTRLTVL.

The chain carries TRBV28 and TRBJ2-1; D possibly corresponds to TRBD1 (6 bases). The CDR3 length is 16 residues. CDR1 and CDR2 from the germline V gene are MDHEN and SYDVKM. Trimming took 5 bases from V and 1 from J, leaving 15 bases between them. For the CDR3, the DNA is TGTGCCAGCAGTATTCCTGGGGGCGGATCCTACAATGAGCAGTTCTTC. Protein sequence: CASSIPGGGSYNEQFF. The full variable domain, with the rest looked up from reference TRBV28 and TRBJ2-1, is DVKVTQSSRYLVKRTGEKVFLECVQDMDHENMFWYRQDPGLGLRLIYFSYDVKMKEKGDIPEGYSVSREKKERFSLILESASTNQTSMYLCASSIPGGGSYNEQFFGPGTRLTVL.

The genes are TRBV20-1 and TRBJ1-4, with 10 bases aligning to TRBD1. From germline, CDR1 is DFQATT and CDR2 SNEGSKA (reference sequence). The CDR3 consists of 13 residues. V was pared by 3 bases and J by 10 bases, with 5 bases of the junction left unmatched. CDR3 nucleotides: TGCAGTGCTAGTCCGGGACAGGGGAGAAAACTGTTTTTT. Its protein is CSASPGQGRKLFF.

For this clone: Other DNA sequences of this sample code for an identical CDR3. This chain uses TRBV3-1 (or the pseudogene TRBV3-2) with TRBJ1-5; D unresolved. Germline CDR1 and CDR2: LGHDT and YNNKEL (reference sequence). The CDR3 consists of 13 residues. V dropped 0 bases and J dropped 5 bases, with 5 bases sitting between them. Here the CDR3 DNA reads TGTGCCAGCAGCCAAGATCGCGATCAGCCCCAGCATTTT. Protein product: CASSQDRDQPQHF.

This chain connects TRBV19 to TRBJ2-3; 7 bases align to TRBD1. Germline CDR1 is LNHDA and CDR2 is SQIVND (reference sequence). The CDR3 has 16 amino acids. V gave up 1 base and J gave up 6 bases; unmatched junction bases: 10. The CDR3 spells CASSIGPTGPGDTQYF. The CDR3 region has the DNA TGTGCCAGTAGTATAGGCCCGACAGGGCCGGGGGATACGCAGTATTTT.

The chain recombines TRBV7-8 with TRBJ1-1, with 7 bases fitting TRBD1. The germline V gene has CDR1 SGHVS and CDR2 FQNEAQ. This CDR3 region has 14 residues. Trimming cost V 4 bases and J 4 bases; bases outside gene matches: 6. The CDR3 coding sequence is TGTGCCAGCAGCTCAGACAGGGAAGGCACTGAAGCTTTCTTT. Protein: CASSSDREGTEAFF.

The chain carries TRBV3-1 (or the pseudogene TRBV3-2) and TRBJ2-7, with 8 bases identical to TRBD1. CDR3 size: 15 residues. The ends lost 1 base at V and 3 bases at J; junction bases unmatched: 5. Germline values: CDR1 LGHDT, CDR2 YNNKEL (reference sequence). DNA for the CDR3: TGTGCCAGCAGCCAAGTTCTGGACAGGGTCTACGAGCAGTACTTC. Translation: CASSQVLDRVYEQYF.

This clone is a singleton in its sample. The sample carries other DNA sequences with the same CDR3. The chain joins TRBV5-1 to TRBJ1-1, with D perhaps TRBD1 (6 bases). This CDR3 is built from 14 residues. Looked up from germline, CDR1 is SGHRS and CDR2 is YFSETQ. Trimming removed 2 bases at V and 1 base at J, with 9 bases between. Written as DNA, the CDR3 is TGCGCCAGCAGCTTACAGGGCGGGAACACTGAAGCTTTCTTT. Its protein is CASSLQGGNTEAFF. The full variable domain, with the rest looked up from reference TRBV5-1 and TRBJ1-1, is KAGVTQTPRYLIKTRGQQVTLSCSPISGHRSVSWYQQTPGQGLQFLFEYFSETQRNKGNFPGRFSGRQFSNSRSEMNVSTLELGDSALYLCASSLQGGNTEAFFGQGTRLTVV.

The chain couples TRBV5-5 to TRBJ1-3; D is possibly TRBD1 (5 bases). Per germline, CDR1 SGHKS and CDR2 YYEKEE (reference sequence). Trimming stripped 2 bases from V and 4 bases from J, with 13 bases between. This CDR3 has 15 residues. The CDR3 sequence is CASSFTGGDGNTIYF. Here the CDR3 DNA reads TGTGCCAGCAGCTTTACTGGAGGGGACGGAAACACCATATATTTT.

The chain recombines TRBV19 with TRBJ2-7; a weak D match, TRBD1 (6 bases). Germline loops: CDR1 LNHDA, CDR2 SQIVND (reference sequence). Trimming left V 5 bases short and J 5 bases short, with 16 bases between. The CDR3 loop spans 14 amino acids. CDR3 amino acids: CASSSDRPGNEQYF. Written as DNA, the CDR3 is TGTGCCAGTAGTTCGGACAGACCGGGCAACGAGCAGTACTTC.

This clone is categorized as medium-sized. The CDR3 spells CAISEYDYNEQFF. Here the CDR3 DNA reads TGTGCCATCAGTGAGTACGATTACAATGAGCAGTTCTTC. The chain combines TRBV10-3 with TRBJ2-1, with D uncertain. Germline CDR1 is ENHRY and CDR2 is SYGVKD. With 1 base removed from V and 4 bases from J, the gap between germline ends came to 5 bases. CDR3 length equals 13 residues.

A single count supports this clone. This sequence joins TRBV27 and TRBJ1-5; tentative D call: TRBD1 (6 bases). Between the trimmed V and J ends, which lost 6 bases and 0 bases, there was a span of 18 bases. Germline V gene data show CDR1 as MNHEY and CDR2 as SMNVEV (reference sequence). This CDR3 is built from 17 residues. The CDR3 loop is CASRATGFLHSNQPQHF. CDR3 DNA: TGTGCCAGCAGGGCCACAGGGTTCCTACATAGCAATCAGCCCCAGCATTTT.

V is TRBV5-5 and J is TRBJ1-6; D may be TRBD1 (6 bases). Germline V gene data show CDR1 as SGHKS and CDR2 as YYEKEE (reference sequence). The CDR3 length is 15 residues. V gave up 0 bases and J gave up 5 bases, with 9 bases separating them. CDR3 residues: CASSLAGHDNSPLHF. The CDR3 nucleotides read TGTGCCAGCAGCTTGGCGGGACATGATAATTCACCCCTCCACTTT.

This chain connects TRBV27 to TRBJ1-1; 8 nucleotides line up with TRBD1. The germline V gene has CDR1 MNHEY and CDR2 SMNVEV (reference sequence). CDR3 length: 16 residues. Trimming at V came to 1 base and at J to 4 bases, leaving 8 bases not matched to a gene. The DNA of the CDR3 is TGTGCCAGCAGTTTATTGGTCGGCAGGGGGCCCACTGAAGCTTTCTTT. Its protein is CASSLLVGRGPTEAFF.

J is TRBJ2-5 and V is TRBV27, with 9 bases matching TRBD1. Trimming at V came to 1 base and at J to 5 bases, leaving 2 bases not matched to a gene. Germline V lookup: CDR1 MNHEY, CDR2 SMNVEV (reference sequence). This CDR3 spans 14 amino acids. The CDR3 region has the DNA TGTGCCAGCAGTTTATGGGACAGGGCTGAGACCCAGTACTTC. Protein product: CASSLWDRAETQYF.

This sequence joins TRBV7-3 and TRBJ2-7; D call uncertain. Trimming took off 2 bases at V and 6 bases at J, with 14 bases between the two ends. The CDR3 has 14 amino acids. Germline assignment: CDR1 SGHTA and CDR2 FQGTGA. The CDR3 loop reads CASSLSSPPGEQYF. The CDR3 coding sequence is TGTGCCAGCAGCTTATCGTCCCCCCCGGGCGAGCAGTACTTC.

This clone was picked up a small number of times. CDR3 nucleotide sequence: TGTGCCAGCAGTTCGGGTGGGGGCGAGCAGTACTTC. Encoded protein: CASSSGGGEQYF. V is TRBV6-6 and J is TRBJ2-7; D tentatively fits TRBD1 or TRBD2 (5 bases each). Germline loops: CDR1 MNHNY, CDR2 SVGAGI (reference sequence). V lost 4 bases and J lost 6, with 10 bases in between. The CDR3 is 12 residues long.

The V call is TRBV7-2, the J call TRBJ2-3; no clear D. The CDR3 covers 12 residues. V lost 5 bases and J 2 bases, leaving 5 bases between the germline ends. Germline CDR1 SGHTA, CDR2 FQGNSA. The CDR3 here is CASSTLTDTQYF. CDR3 DNA sequence: TGTGCCAGCAGCACACTCACAGATACGCAGTATTTT.

This clone occurred a few times. The gene calls are TRBV5-1 and TRBJ1-5; no clear D gene. Germline assignment: CDR1 SGHRS and CDR2 YFSETQ. V lost 5 bases to trimming and J lost 4 bases, with 10 bases between them. The CDR3 has 13 residues. CDR3 loop: CASRVTENQPQHF. DNA for the CDR3: TGCGCCAGCAGAGTCACAGAGAATCAGCCCCAGCATTTT.

This chain connects TRBV5-1 to TRBJ2-5; D call uncertain. This CDR3 has 14 amino acids. The germline V gene encodes CDR1 SGHRS and CDR2 YFSETQ. V was trimmed by 3 bases and J by 5 bases, leaving 14 bases between them. This CDR3 is CASSWRLMEETQYF. The DNA of the CDR3 is TGCGCCAGCAGCTGGCGGCTTATGGAGGAGACCCAGTACTTC.

This clone was found once. This CDR3 is CASSLDHRSWANVLTF. The CDR3 DNA sequence: TGTGCCAGCAGCTTAGATCATCGCAGCTGGGCCAACGTCCTGACTTTC. The J gene is TRBJ2-6, the V gene TRBV11-2; no clear D. This CDR3 region has 16 residues. CDR1 SGHAT and CDR2 FQNNGV come from the germline V gene. The V and J ends lost 0 bases and 5 bases respectively, with 11 bases between them. Looking up the rest from reference TRBV11-2 and TRBJ2-6 gives the full variable domain: EAGVAQSPRYKIIEKRQSVAFWCNPISGHATLYWYQQILGQGPKLLIQFQNNGVVDDSQLPKDRFSAERLKGVDSTLKIQPAKLEDSAVYLCASSLDHRSWANVLTFGAGSRLTVL.

This chain links TRBV5-1 with TRBJ2-1; TRBD1 agrees at 7 bases. The CDR3 has 14 residues. V was pared by 7 bases and J by 9 bases, with 13 bases of the junction left unmatched. CDR1 SGHRS and CDR2 YFSETQ come from the germline V gene. The CDR3, as DNA: TGCGCCAGCGGGGAGAGGGGGCAATCTATTGAGCAGTTCTTC. Protein: CASGERGQSIEQFF.

This clone was observed once. V and J are TRBV28 and TRBJ1-2; weak D call: TRBD1 (6 bases). This CDR3 spans 14 amino acids. The germline gives CDR1 MDHEN, CDR2 SYDVKM. The germline V and J ends were trimmed by 4 bases and 2 bases, with 11 bases remaining between them. The CDR3 sequence: CASSYLQGNYGYTF. CDR3 DNA sequence: TGTGCCAGCAGTTACCTACAGGGAAACTATGGCTACACCTTC.

This clone was seen only a few times. The chain uses TRBV7-9 and TRBJ2-2, with unresolved D. This CDR3 contains 13 residues. Germline loops: CDR1 SEHNR, CDR2 FQNEAQ (reference sequence). V dropped 3 bases and J dropped 2 bases, with 4 bases sitting between them. The CDR3 loop is CASSLSNTGELFF. CDR3 sequence (DNA): TGTGCCAGCAGCTTGAGTAACACCGGGGAGCTGTTTTTT.

The J gene is TRBJ2-7, the V gene TRBV5-5; 7 nucleotides align to TRBD1. After removal of 4 bases from V and 2 bases from J, the junction contained 12 bases not matched to a gene. Per the germline V gene, CDR1 is SGHKS and CDR2 is YYEKEE (reference sequence). This CDR3 contains 16 residues. The CDR3 DNA is TGTGCCAGCAGCCCGACCGGGACAGCGATGACCTACGAGCAGTACTTC. Translation: CASSPTGTAMTYEQYF. The full variable domain, in which reference TRBV5-5 and TRBJ2-7 provide the parts outside the CDR3, is DAGVTQSPTHLIKTRGQQVTLRCSPISGHKSVSWYQQVLGQGPQFIFQYYEKEERGRGNFPDRFSARQFPNYSSELNVNALLLGDSALYLCASSPTGTAMTYEQYFGPGTRLTVT.